This TCR beta chain was sequenced in a study of neurological immune-mediated disorders (dated by TCRdb to the late 2010s). About the study as a whole: Using UMI-based sequencing, the study compared peripheral blood TCR-beta repertoires from patients with HTLV-I-associated myelopathy (HAM/TSP), patients with multiple sclerosis, and healthy controls. The 90 to 110 TCR-beta libraries covered PBMC samples along with longitudinal samples, technical triplicates, and paired sorted CD4+ and CD8+ T-cell subsets. Longitudinal HAM/TSP donors and healthy donors each had 3 time-points at intervals of about 3-45 months. The cohort included roughly 71 subjects: about 14 with HAM/TSP, about 35 with multiple sclerosis, and some 20 healthy controls.

There are many counts of this clonotype. Its antigen is still unknown. No qualities accompany the bases; no much larger clone lies one base away. Sample time point, as interpreted from the label and publication: longitudinal time-point 1 (baseline). Blood bank volunteers in Maryland, USA served as the healthy controls. Libraries from unsorted PBMCs were made from 2 million PBMCs kept in RNAlater at -80 degrees C until RNA extraction. Peripheral blood underwent Ficoll-Hypaque density gradient centrifugation to isolate PBMCs, which were then cryopreserved in liquid nitrogen. Broader findings and caveats from the paper: The highest TCR clonal expansion was observed in HAM/TSP patients, whereas the lowest was observed in MS patients, even when compared with healthy controls. No identical CDR3 amino acid sequences were shared among expanded clones across subjects, suggesting private TCR-beta repertoires in all groups.

From cysteine to phenylalanine, the CDR3 is 18 amino acids long. Only the CDR3 DNA stays, 54 bases, in frame from base 1. Taken from the germline V gene, the CDR1 and CDR2 loops are SGHRS and YFSETQ. The junction shows trimming of 0 bases on V and 0 bases on J, and the gene matches do not reach 9 bases of it. To synthesize cDNA, template-switch 5'RACE was performed with a primer carrying a 10-nucleotide random unique molecular identifier so that each TCR transcript was tagged. Every sequencing run yielded over 180 million TCR-beta sequences covering 15-18 subjects. The RNeasy kit was used for extraction of total RNA. Using the KAPA Real-time Library Amplification kit, TCR-beta VDJ regions were amplified with primers for the TCR constant region and the 5'RACE anchor. Sample indexes and Illumina adaptors were added in a first PCR, after which library yield was increased in a second PCR. The roughly 650 bp TCR product was size-selected on a 2% E-gel SizeSelection system after Ampure bead purification. Before pooling, libraries had their quality checked on a Bioanalyzer, their concentration measured with Qubit, and their quantity determined with the Kapa Library Quantification kit. Libraries were sequenced paired-end 2 x 150 bp on an Illumina HiSeq 2500. To increase sequence diversity, about 25-31% phiX was spiked into each library pool. In the original analysis: The quality-filtered reads were processed with the UMI-based MiGEC pipeline, whose error correction step removed more than 85% of the raw TCR sequences. IMGT germline references were used for alignment of VDJ genes, and clonotypes were defined by a unique CDR3 amino acid sequence together with V-J genes. Clonal expansion, Shannon diversity and CDR3 relatedness (CalcPairwiseDistances, ClusterSamples) were evaluated with VDJtools, and phylogenetic trees were built with CLCbio workbench. Clones with at least 8 unique UMIs were defined as expanded, with this threshold being based on coefficient-of-variation modelling across technical triplicates. Using fastp at Q25 and MiXCR, TCRdb reprocessed the public reads and kept productive beta chains. Every CDR3 protein is listed once, alongside the most common genes and DNA of its rows. The V and J calls and clone size are TCRdb's, not the authors'. This sample has tens of thousands of distinct CDR3 sequences in its table, and about a tenth of those were observed once. Clones ranked in the top ten supply 1.6% of the sample.

This TCR derives from a middle-aged woman in good health. The sample consisted of PBMCs. The chain links TRBV5-1 with TRBJ2-1; a stretch of 7 junction bases matches TRBD1. The encoded CDR3 is CASSLVPRGSISYNEQFF. The DNA sequence is given as TGCGCCAGCAGCTTGGTTCCCAGGGGGTCGATCTCCTACAATGAGCAGTTCTTC.